These T cell receptor beta chains were read from a single sample in a study of PD-1 blockade in classical Hodgkin lymphoma. The table came from immunoSEQ multiplex PCR; TCRdb's copy has only in-frame clones and leaves some out. The sample includes 15,000 to 20,000 clones, roughly 80% of them seen just once. The source was CD4+ T cells from blood, collected before the fourth cycle of nivolumab. These receptors were obtained from a human donor with classical Hodgkin lymphoma. CDR3s include the opening cysteine and the closing phenylalanine or tryptophan. A D gene is named only where the DNA matches it firmly. Expanded clones are given a class, and other clones once, few, many or no size at all.

v_call: TRBV5-6; cdr3_length: 16; j_call: TRBJ1-6; d_call: TRBD1; clone_size: NA; cdr3_aa: CASSPGQARINSPLHF; cdr3_nt: TGTGCCAGCAGCCCGGGACAGGCTCGTATTAATTCACCCCTCCACTTT
v_call: TRBV25-1; cdr3_length: 15; j_call: TRBJ1-5; d_call: NA; clone_size: NA; cdr3_aa: CASSESGILNQPQHF; cdr3_nt: TGTGCCAGCAGTGAATCAGGGATTTTAAATCAGCCCCAGCATTTT
v_call: TRBV19; cdr3_length: 12; j_call: TRBJ1-2; d_call: TRBD1; clone_size: few; cdr3_aa: CASSTGQGAGTF; cdr3_nt: TGTGCCAGTAGTACGGGACAGGGCGCTGGCACCTTC
v_call: TRBV12-5; cdr3_length: 20; j_call: TRBJ2-3; d_call: TRBD1; clone_size: NA; cdr3_aa: CASGFATTDRNPPSTDTQYF; cdr3_nt: TGTGCTAGTGGTTTCGCCACGACGGACAGGAATCCGCCGAGCACAGATACGCAGTATTTT
v_call: TRBV6-4; cdr3_length: 16; j_call: TRBJ1-4; d_call: TRBD1; clone_size: few; cdr3_aa: CASSPEGARTNEKLFF; cdr3_nt: TGTGCCAGCAGTCCCGAGGGGGCTCGAACTAATGAAAAACTGTTTTTT
v_call: TRBV6-6; cdr3_length: 15; j_call: TRBJ1-3; d_call: NA; clone_size: NA; cdr3_aa: CASSYSTVQGNTIYF; cdr3_nt: TGTGCCAGCAGTTACTCGACGGTCCAGGGAAACACCATATATTTT
v_call: TRBV27; cdr3_length: 12; j_call: TRBJ2-7; d_call: NA; clone_size: NA; cdr3_aa: CASRKGPYEQYF; cdr3_nt: TGTGCCAGCAGGAAGGGCCCCTACGAGCAGTACTTC
v_call: TRBV29-1; cdr3_length: 14; j_call: TRBJ1-4; d_call: NA; clone_size: NA; cdr3_aa: CSVESAKGRGRLFF; cdr3_nt: TGCAGCGTTGAAAGCGCTAAGGGCAGGGGAAGACTGTTTTTT
v_call: TRBV19; cdr3_length: 16; j_call: TRBJ2-6; d_call: NA; clone_size: NA; cdr3_aa: CASSIEVGRGPNVLTF; cdr3_nt: TGTGCCAGTAGTATAGAGGTGGGGAGAGGGCCCAACGTCCTGACTTTC
v_call: TRBV4-2; cdr3_length: 15; j_call: TRBJ1-5; d_call: NA; clone_size: NA; cdr3_aa: CASSQEGATDQPQHF; cdr3_nt: TGTGCCAGCAGCCAAGAGGGGGCAACTGATCAGCCCCAGCATTTT
v_call: TRBV28; cdr3_length: 21; j_call: TRBJ1-3; d_call: NA; clone_size: NA; cdr3_aa: CASSLYASGARLASSGNTIYF; cdr3_nt: TGTGCCAGCAGTTTATACGCCTCGGGTGCCCGCCTTGCAAGCTCTGGAAACACCATATATTTT
v_call: TRBV5-8; cdr3_length: 15; j_call: TRBJ2-7; d_call: TRBD1; clone_size: NA; cdr3_aa: CASSFRTGYTYEQYF; cdr3_nt: TGTGCCAGCAGCTTCCGGACAGGTTATACCTACGAGCAGTACTTC
v_call: TRBV18; cdr3_length: 17; j_call: TRBJ2-2; d_call: TRBD2; clone_size: NA; cdr3_aa: CASSPPGLAGGSGELFF; cdr3_nt: TGTGCCAGCTCACCACCGGGACTAGCGGGAGGTTCCGGGGAGCTGTTTTTT
v_call: TRBV6-5; cdr3_length: 14; j_call: TRBJ2-5; d_call: NA; clone_size: few; cdr3_aa: CASSLAGTQETQYF; cdr3_nt: TGTGCCAGCAGCCTGGCCGGGACCCAAGAGACCCAGTACTTC
v_call: TRBV5-4; cdr3_length: 15; j_call: TRBJ2-3; d_call: TRBD1; clone_size: NA; cdr3_aa: CASSRFGTAPDTQYF; cdr3_nt: TGTGCCAGCAGCCGCTTTGGGACAGCTCCAGATACGCAGTATTTT
v_call: TRBV6-1; cdr3_length: 16; j_call: TRBJ1-4; d_call: NA; clone_size: NA; cdr3_aa: CASSDHYIATNEKLFF; cdr3_nt: TGTGCCAGCAGTGACCACTACATTGCAACTAATGAAAAACTGTTTTTT
v_call: TRBV2; cdr3_length: 18; j_call: TRBJ1-4; d_call: NA; clone_size: NA; cdr3_aa: CASSDGYGSAATNEKLFF; cdr3_nt: TGTGCCAGCAGTGACGGTTACGGATCAGCTGCAACTAATGAAAAACTGTTTTTT
v_call: TRBV18; cdr3_length: 15; j_call: TRBJ1-5; d_call: NA; clone_size: NA; cdr3_aa: CASSRGRVPNQPQHF; cdr3_nt: TGTGCCAGCTCACGGGGTCGGGTACCCAATCAGCCCCAGCATTTT
v_call: TRBV19; cdr3_length: 14; j_call: TRBJ2-2; d_call: TRBD2; clone_size: NA; cdr3_aa: CASVGLAVGGELFF; cdr3_nt: TGTGCCAGTGTCGGACTAGCGGTGGGCGGGGAGCTGTTTTTT
v_call: TRBV5-1; cdr3_length: 15; j_call: TRBJ1-3; d_call: NA; clone_size: NA; cdr3_aa: CASSVGRISGNTIYF; cdr3_nt: TGCGCCAGCAGCGTGGGACGGATCTCTGGAAACACCATATATTTT
v_call: TRBV6-5; cdr3_length: 14; j_call: TRBJ2-1; d_call: NA; clone_size: NA; cdr3_aa: CASSQGITYNEQFF; cdr3_nt: TGTGCCAGCAGTCAGGGAATTACCTACAATGAGCAGTTCTTC
v_call: TRBV5-4; cdr3_length: 13; j_call: TRBJ2-5; d_call: TRBD1; clone_size: NA; cdr3_aa: CASSWTGGETQYF; cdr3_nt: TGTGCCAGCAGCTGGACAGGGGGAGAGACCCAGTACTTC
v_call: TRBV5-8; cdr3_length: 16; j_call: TRBJ1-2; d_call: TRBD1; clone_size: few; cdr3_aa: CASSPGQGVANYGYTF; cdr3_nt: TGTGCCAGCAGCCCCGGACAGGGGGTCGCTAACTATGGCTACACCTTC
v_call: TRBV5-6; cdr3_length: 14; j_call: TRBJ1-2; d_call: TRBD1; clone_size: NA; cdr3_aa: CASSWMDRNYGYTF; cdr3_nt: TGTGCCAGCAGCTGGATGGACAGGAACTATGGCTACACCTTC
v_call: TRBV11-2; cdr3_length: 12; j_call: TRBJ1-2; d_call: NA; clone_size: few; cdr3_aa: CASSSARAGYTF; cdr3_nt: TGTGCCAGCAGCTCAGCAAGGGCTGGCTACACCTTC
v_call: TRBV6-1; cdr3_length: 13; j_call: TRBJ2-5; d_call: TRBD2; clone_size: NA; cdr3_aa: CASRRGIQETQYF; cdr3_nt: TGTGCCAGCAGGCGGGGGATTCAAGAGACCCAGTACTTC
v_call: TRBV5-6; cdr3_length: 15; j_call: TRBJ2-5; d_call: NA; clone_size: NA; cdr3_aa: CASSLDRWPPGTQYF; cdr3_nt: TGTGCCAGCAGCTTGGACAGGTGGCCCCCAGGGACCCAGTACTTC
v_call: TRBV9; cdr3_length: 13; j_call: TRBJ1-3; d_call: NA; clone_size: NA; cdr3_aa: CASSELPGNTIYF; cdr3_nt: TGTGCCAGCAGCGAGCTTCCAGGAAACACCATATATTTT
v_call: TRBV5-6; cdr3_length: 13; j_call: TRBJ2-2; d_call: NA; clone_size: NA; cdr3_aa: CASSLRLTGELFF; cdr3_nt: TGTGCCAGCAGCTTGCGCCTCACCGGGGAGCTGTTTTTT
v_call: TRBV1; cdr3_length: 18; j_call: TRBJ2-1; d_call: NA; clone_size: NA; cdr3_aa: CTSSQGGPDRLKNNEQFF; cdr3_nt: TGCACCAGCAGCCAAGGGGGCCCGGACAGGTTAAAAAACAATGAGCAGTTCTTC
v_call: TRBV6-6; cdr3_length: 12; j_call: TRBJ1-1; d_call: NA; clone_size: once; cdr3_aa: CASRTSDAYAFF; cdr3_nt: TGTGCCAGCAGGACCTCCGACGCGTATGCTTTCTTT
v_call: TRBV7-9; cdr3_length: 16; j_call: TRBJ2-2; d_call: NA; clone_size: NA; cdr3_aa: CASSLRGPQNTGELFF; cdr3_nt: TGTGCCAGCAGCTTACGGGGGCCGCAGAACACCGGGGAGCTGTTTTTT
v_call: TRBV2; cdr3_length: 15; j_call: TRBJ2-7; d_call: NA; clone_size: few; cdr3_aa: CASSPRQVLSYEQYF; cdr3_nt: TGTGCCAGCAGCCCCCGACAGGTTTTATCCTACGAGCAGTACTTC
v_call: TRBV27; cdr3_length: 15; j_call: TRBJ2-1; d_call: NA; clone_size: NA; cdr3_aa: CASSLRAQTNNEQFF; cdr3_nt: TGTGCCAGCAGTTTAAGGGCCCAGACTAACAATGAGCAGTTCTTC
v_call: TRBV30; cdr3_length: 13; j_call: TRBJ1-2; d_call: NA; clone_size: NA; cdr3_aa: CAWRTQKHYGYTF; cdr3_nt: TGTGCCTGGAGGACACAAAAACACTATGGCTACACCTTC
v_call: TRBV13; cdr3_length: 14; j_call: TRBJ2-4; d_call: TRBD2; clone_size: NA; cdr3_aa: CASSWIAGVNIQYF; cdr3_nt: TGTGCCAGCAGCTGGATAGCGGGAGTGAACATTCAGTACTTC
v_call: TRBV28; cdr3_length: 11; j_call: TRBJ2-3; d_call: NA; clone_size: NA; cdr3_aa: CASSGEYTQYF; cdr3_nt: TGTGCCAGCAGTGGGGAGTATACGCAGTATTTT
v_call: TRBV6-1; cdr3_length: 14; j_call: TRBJ1-1; d_call: NA; clone_size: NA; cdr3_aa: CASSTGVLNTEAFF; cdr3_nt: TGTGCCAGCAGCACAGGAGTTTTGAACACTGAAGCTTTCTTT
v_call: TRBV11-2; cdr3_length: 16; j_call: TRBJ1-1; d_call: NA; clone_size: once; cdr3_aa: CASSFWGGRKDTEAFF; cdr3_nt: TGTGCCAGCAGCTTTTGGGGGGGGCGCAAGGACACTGAAGCTTTCTTT
v_call: TRBV7-4; cdr3_length: 14; j_call: TRBJ2-7; d_call: TRBD2; clone_size: NA; cdr3_aa: CASTRELALHEQYF; cdr3_nt: TGTGCCAGCACTCGGGAACTAGCGTTACACGAGCAGTACTTC
v_call: TRBV5-1; cdr3_length: 14; j_call: TRBJ2-7; d_call: NA; clone_size: NA; cdr3_aa: CASSRSPGPYEQYF; cdr3_nt: TGCGCCAGCAGCCGCTCGCCTGGCCCCTACGAGCAGTACTTC
v_call: TRBV2; cdr3_length: 14; j_call: TRBJ2-1; d_call: NA; clone_size: NA; cdr3_aa: CASTPGAVLNEQFF; cdr3_nt: TGTGCCAGCACCCCGGGAGCGGTGTTGAATGAGCAGTTCTTC
v_call: TRBV19; cdr3_length: 14; j_call: TRBJ2-7; d_call: TRBD1; clone_size: NA; cdr3_aa: CASSIRTGAYEQYF; cdr3_nt: TGTGCCAGTAGTATACGGACAGGGGCCTACGAGCAGTACTTC
v_call: TRBV30; cdr3_length: 14; j_call: TRBJ1-1; d_call: NA; clone_size: NA; cdr3_aa: CAWSTHFGGGKAFF; cdr3_nt: TGTGCCTGGAGTACCCATTTTGGGGGAGGAAAAGCTTTCTTT
v_call: TRBV27; cdr3_length: 14; j_call: TRBJ2-5; d_call: NA; clone_size: NA; cdr3_aa: CASSTGRDSQTQYF; cdr3_nt: TGTGCCAGCAGTACCGGGAGGGACAGCCAGACCCAGTACTTC
v_call: TRBV29-1; cdr3_length: 12; j_call: TRBJ1-1; d_call: TRBD1; clone_size: medium-sized; cdr3_aa: CSVVQGDTEAFF; cdr3_nt: TGCAGCGTTGTACAGGGGGACACTGAAGCTTTCTTT
v_call: TRBV5-4; cdr3_length: 16; j_call: TRBJ2-3; d_call: NA; clone_size: NA; cdr3_aa: CASSFPGGMTTDTQYF; cdr3_nt: TGTGCCAGCAGCTTCCCAGGGGGGATGACCACAGATACGCAGTATTTT
v_call: TRBV20-1; cdr3_length: 11; j_call: TRBJ2-1; d_call: NA; clone_size: NA; cdr3_aa: CSAPAYNEQFF; cdr3_nt: TGCAGTGCTCCCGCATACAATGAGCAGTTCTTC
v_call: TRBV6-6; cdr3_length: 14; j_call: TRBJ1-5; d_call: TRBD1; clone_size: few; cdr3_aa: CASTRTGSHQPQHF; cdr3_nt: TGTGCCAGCACCAGGACAGGGAGCCATCAGCCCCAGCATTTT
v_call: TRBV5-1; cdr3_length: 18; j_call: TRBJ1-5; d_call: NA; clone_size: NA; cdr3_aa: CASRRGSGVWISNQPQHF; cdr3_nt: TGCGCCAGCCGTAGGGGTTCGGGGGTTTGGATTAGCAATCAGCCCCAGCATTTT